This T cell receptor beta chain was identified in a study of control samples from healthy donors and cancer patients. Assay: immunoSEQ multiplex PCR; the TCRdb copy retains only in-frame clones and omits some. The sample shows under 80,000 clones, 93% of them seen only once. In germline, CDR1 is SEHNR, CDR2 FQNEAQ (reference sequence). Between the trimmed V and J ends, which lost 5 bases and 7 bases, there was a span of 21 bases. CDR3 length: 16 residues. The chain employs TRBV7-9 and TRBJ2-1; D is possibly TRBD1 (6 bases). The sample consisted of PBMCs. The clonotype comes from a woman aged 40 to 50 with lung cancer. CDR3: CASSLFQGPPGNEQFF. In DNA, the CDR3 is TGTGCCAGCAGCCTATTTCAGGGGCCCCCTGGAAATGAGCAGTTCTTC. Variable domain in full (rest from reference TRBV7-9 and TRBJ2-1): DTGVSQNPRHKITKRGQNVTFRCDPISEHNRLYWYRQTLGQGPEFLTYFQNEAQLEKSRLLSDRFSAERPKGSFSTLEIQRTEQGDSAMYLCASSLFQGPPGNEQFFGPGTRLTVL.